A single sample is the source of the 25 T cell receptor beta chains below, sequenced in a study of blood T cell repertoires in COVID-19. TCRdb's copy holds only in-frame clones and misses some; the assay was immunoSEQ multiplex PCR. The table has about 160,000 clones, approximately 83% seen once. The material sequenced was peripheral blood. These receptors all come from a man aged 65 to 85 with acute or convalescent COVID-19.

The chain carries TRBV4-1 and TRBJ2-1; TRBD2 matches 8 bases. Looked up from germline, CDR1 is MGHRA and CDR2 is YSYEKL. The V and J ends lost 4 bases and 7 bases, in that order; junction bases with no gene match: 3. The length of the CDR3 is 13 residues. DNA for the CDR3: TGCGCCAGCAGCCCCGTAGCGGGGAATGAGCAGTTCTTC. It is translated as CASSPVAGNEQFF.

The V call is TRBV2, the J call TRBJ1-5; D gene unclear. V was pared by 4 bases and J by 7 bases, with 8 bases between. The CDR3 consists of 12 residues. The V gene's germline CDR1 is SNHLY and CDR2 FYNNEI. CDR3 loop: CASSVEVQPQHF. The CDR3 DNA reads TGTGCCAGCAGTGTAGAAGTACAGCCCCAGCATTTT.

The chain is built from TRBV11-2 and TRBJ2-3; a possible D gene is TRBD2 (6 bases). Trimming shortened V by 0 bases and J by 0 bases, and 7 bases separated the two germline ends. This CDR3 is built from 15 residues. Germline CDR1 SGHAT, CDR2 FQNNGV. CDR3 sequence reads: CASSLERGSTDTQYF. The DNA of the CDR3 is TGTGCCAGCAGCTTAGAGCGGGGTAGCACAGATACGCAGTATTTT.

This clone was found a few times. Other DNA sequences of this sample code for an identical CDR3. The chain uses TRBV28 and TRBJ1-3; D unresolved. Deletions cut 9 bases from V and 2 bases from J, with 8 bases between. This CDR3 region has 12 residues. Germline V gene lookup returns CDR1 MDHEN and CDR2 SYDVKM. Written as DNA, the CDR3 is TGTGCCAGTCGGAGAACTGGAAACACCATATATTTT. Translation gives CASRRTGNTIYF.

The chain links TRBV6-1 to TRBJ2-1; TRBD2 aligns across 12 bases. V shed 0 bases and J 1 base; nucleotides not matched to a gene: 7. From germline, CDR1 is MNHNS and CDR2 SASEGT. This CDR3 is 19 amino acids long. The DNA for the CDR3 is TGTGCCAGCAGTGAAGCTCGGACTAGCGGGAACCCTTCCTACAATGAGCAGTTCTTC. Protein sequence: CASSEARTSGNPSYNEQFF.

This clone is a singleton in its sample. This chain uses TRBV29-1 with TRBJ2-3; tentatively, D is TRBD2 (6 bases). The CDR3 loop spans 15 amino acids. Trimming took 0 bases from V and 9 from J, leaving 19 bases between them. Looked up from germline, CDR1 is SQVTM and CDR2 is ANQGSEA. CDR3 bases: TGCAGCGTTGAAGATGGGAGGTCTGGACGGGGGACGCAGTATTTT. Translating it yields CSVEDGRSGRGTQYF.

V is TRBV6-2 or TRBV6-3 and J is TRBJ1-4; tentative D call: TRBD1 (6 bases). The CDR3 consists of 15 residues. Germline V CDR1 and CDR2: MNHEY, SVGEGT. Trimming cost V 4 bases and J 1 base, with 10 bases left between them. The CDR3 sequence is CASSFGDKTNEKLFF. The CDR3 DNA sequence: TGTGCCAGCAGTTTTGGGGACAAAACTAATGAAAAACTGTTTTTT.

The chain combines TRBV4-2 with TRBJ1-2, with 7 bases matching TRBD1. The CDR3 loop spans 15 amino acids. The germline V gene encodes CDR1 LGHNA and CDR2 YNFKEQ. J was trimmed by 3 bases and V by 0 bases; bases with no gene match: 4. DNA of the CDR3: TGTGCCAGCAGCCAAGATCGCCAGGGGGACTATGGCTACACCTTC. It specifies CASSQDRQGDYGYTF.

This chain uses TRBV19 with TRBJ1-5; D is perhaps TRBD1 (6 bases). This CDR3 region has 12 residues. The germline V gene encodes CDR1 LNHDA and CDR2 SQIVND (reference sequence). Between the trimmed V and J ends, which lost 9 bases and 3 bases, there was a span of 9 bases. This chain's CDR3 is CASRQVNQPQHF. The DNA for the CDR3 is TGTGCCAGCCGACAGGTCAATCAGCCCCAGCATTTT.

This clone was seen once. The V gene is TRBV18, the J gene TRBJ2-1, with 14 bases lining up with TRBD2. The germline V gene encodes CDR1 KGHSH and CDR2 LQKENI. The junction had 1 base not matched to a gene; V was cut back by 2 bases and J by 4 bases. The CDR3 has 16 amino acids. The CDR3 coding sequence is TGTGCCAGCTCACCAAGACTAGCGGGAGGGTACAATGAGCAGTTCTTC. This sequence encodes CASSPRLAGGYNEQFF.

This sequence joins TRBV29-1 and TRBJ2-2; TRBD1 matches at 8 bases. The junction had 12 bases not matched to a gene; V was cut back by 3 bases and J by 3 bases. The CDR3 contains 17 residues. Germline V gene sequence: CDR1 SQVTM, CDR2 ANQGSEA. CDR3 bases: TGCAGCGTTGAGCCCCAAATGGCAGGGGGCTACACCGGGGAGCTGTTTTTT. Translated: CSVEPQMAGGYTGELFF.

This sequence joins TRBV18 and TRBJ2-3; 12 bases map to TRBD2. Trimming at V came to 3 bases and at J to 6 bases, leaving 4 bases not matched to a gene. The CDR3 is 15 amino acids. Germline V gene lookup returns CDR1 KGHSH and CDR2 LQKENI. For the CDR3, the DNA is TGTGCCAGCTCACCGACTAGCGGGAGTGGGGATACGCAGTATTTT. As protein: CASSPTSGSGDTQYF.

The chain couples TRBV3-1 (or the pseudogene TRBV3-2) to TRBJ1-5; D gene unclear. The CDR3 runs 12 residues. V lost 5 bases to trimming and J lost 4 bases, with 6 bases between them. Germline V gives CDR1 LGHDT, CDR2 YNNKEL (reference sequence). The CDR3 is CASSAQNQPQHF. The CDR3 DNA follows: TGTGCCAGCAGCGCACAGAATCAGCCCCAGCATTTT.

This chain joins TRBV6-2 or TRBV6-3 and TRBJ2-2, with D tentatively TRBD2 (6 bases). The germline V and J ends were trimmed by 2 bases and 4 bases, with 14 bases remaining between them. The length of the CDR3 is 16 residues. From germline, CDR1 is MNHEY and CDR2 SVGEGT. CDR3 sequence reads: CASSYEMLAFTGELFF. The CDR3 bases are TGTGCCAGCAGTTACGAGATGCTAGCGTTCACCGGGGAGCTGTTTTTT.

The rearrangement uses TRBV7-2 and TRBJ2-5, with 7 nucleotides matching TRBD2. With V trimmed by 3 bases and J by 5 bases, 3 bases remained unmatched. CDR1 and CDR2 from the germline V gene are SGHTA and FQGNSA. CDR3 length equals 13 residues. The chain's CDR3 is CASSFWGGETQYF. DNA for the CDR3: TGTGCCAGCAGCTTTTGGGGAGGGGAGACCCAGTACTTC.

CDR3: CASSSGTPDNTEAFF. Here the CDR3 DNA reads TGTGCCAGTAGTAGTGGGACTCCGGATAACACTGAAGCTTTCTTT. V and J are TRBV19 and TRBJ1-1; possibly TRBD1 for D (5 bases). The germline V gene encodes CDR1 LNHDA and CDR2 SQIVND (reference sequence). CDR3 size: 15 residues. The V end was cut by 4 bases, the J end by 2 bases, with 14 bases between.

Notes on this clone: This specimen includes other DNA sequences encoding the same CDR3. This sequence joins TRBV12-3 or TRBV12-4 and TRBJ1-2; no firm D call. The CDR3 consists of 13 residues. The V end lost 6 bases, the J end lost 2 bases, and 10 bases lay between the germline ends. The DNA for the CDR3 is TGTGCCAGCAGCCTCACAGTGAACTATGGCTACACCTTC. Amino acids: CASSLTVNYGYTF.

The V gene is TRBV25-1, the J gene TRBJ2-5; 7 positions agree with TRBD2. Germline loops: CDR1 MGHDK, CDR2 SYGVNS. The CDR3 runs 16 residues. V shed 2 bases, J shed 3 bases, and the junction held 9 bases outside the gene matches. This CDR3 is CASSEAGARVKETQYF. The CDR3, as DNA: TGTGCCAGCAGTGAAGCGGGAGCCCGGGTAAAAGAGACCCAGTACTTC. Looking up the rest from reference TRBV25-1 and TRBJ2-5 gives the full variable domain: EADIYQTPRYLVIGTGKKITLECSQTMGHDKMYWYQQDPGMELHLIHYSYGVNSTEKGDLSSESTVSRIRTEHFPLTLESARPSHTSQYLCASSEAGARVKETQYFGPGTRLLVL.

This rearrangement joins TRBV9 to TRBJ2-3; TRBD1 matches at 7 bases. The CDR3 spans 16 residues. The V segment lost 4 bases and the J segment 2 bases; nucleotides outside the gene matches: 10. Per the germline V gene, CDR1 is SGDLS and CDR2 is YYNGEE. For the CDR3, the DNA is TGTGCCAGCAGCCCACACAGGGGTTTCTTCACAGATACGCAGTATTTT. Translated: CASSPHRGFFTDTQYF.

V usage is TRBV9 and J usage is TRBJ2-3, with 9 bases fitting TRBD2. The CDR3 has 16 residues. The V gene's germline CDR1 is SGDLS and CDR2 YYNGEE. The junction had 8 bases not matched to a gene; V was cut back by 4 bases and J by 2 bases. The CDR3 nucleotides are TGTGCCAGCAGCTCGGGAGCGGGAGGCCTCACAGATACGCAGTATTTT. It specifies CASSSGAGGLTDTQYF.

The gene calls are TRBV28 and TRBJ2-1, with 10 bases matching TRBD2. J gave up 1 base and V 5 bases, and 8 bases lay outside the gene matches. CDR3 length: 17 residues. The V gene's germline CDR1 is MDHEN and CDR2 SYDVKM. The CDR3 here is CASSPPSGSISYNEQFF. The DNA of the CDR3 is TGTGCCAGCAGTCCGCCTAGCGGGAGTATATCCTACAATGAGCAGTTCTTC.

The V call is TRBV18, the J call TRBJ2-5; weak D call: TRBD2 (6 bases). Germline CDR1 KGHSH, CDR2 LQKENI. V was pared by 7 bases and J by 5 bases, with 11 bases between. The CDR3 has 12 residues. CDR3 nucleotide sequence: TGTGCCAGCTACGGGGCGGGGGAGACCCAGTACTTC. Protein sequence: CASYGAGETQYF.

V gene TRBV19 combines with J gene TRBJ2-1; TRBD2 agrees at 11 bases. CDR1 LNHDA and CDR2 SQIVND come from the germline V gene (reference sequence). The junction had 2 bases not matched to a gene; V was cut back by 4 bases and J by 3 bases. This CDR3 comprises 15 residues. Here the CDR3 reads CASSTGTSGYNEQFF. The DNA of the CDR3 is TGTGCCAGTAGTACCGGGACTAGCGGCTACAATGAGCAGTTCTTC.

CDR3 DNA: TGTGCCAGCAGCTTGGGAGAGCTGCACACAGATACGCAGTATTTT. Protein: CASSLGELHTDTQYF. The chain links TRBV5-4 to TRBJ2-3, with D uncertain. Germline-derived CDR1 and CDR2 are SGHNT and YYREEE (reference sequence). The CDR3 covers 15 residues. Trimming took off 0 bases at V and 2 bases at J, with 10 bases between the two ends.

CDR3 sequence: CASSELGPTSTDTQYF. CDR3 bases: TGTGCCAGCAGTGAATTGGGGCCCACTAGCACAGATACGCAGTATTTT. The V gene is TRBV25-1, the J gene TRBJ2-3; D perhaps matches TRBD1 (5 bases). The CDR3 has 16 residues. Germline assignment: CDR1 MGHDK and CDR2 SYGVNS. V was shortened by 1 base and J by 0 bases, with 11 bases between the two germline ends.